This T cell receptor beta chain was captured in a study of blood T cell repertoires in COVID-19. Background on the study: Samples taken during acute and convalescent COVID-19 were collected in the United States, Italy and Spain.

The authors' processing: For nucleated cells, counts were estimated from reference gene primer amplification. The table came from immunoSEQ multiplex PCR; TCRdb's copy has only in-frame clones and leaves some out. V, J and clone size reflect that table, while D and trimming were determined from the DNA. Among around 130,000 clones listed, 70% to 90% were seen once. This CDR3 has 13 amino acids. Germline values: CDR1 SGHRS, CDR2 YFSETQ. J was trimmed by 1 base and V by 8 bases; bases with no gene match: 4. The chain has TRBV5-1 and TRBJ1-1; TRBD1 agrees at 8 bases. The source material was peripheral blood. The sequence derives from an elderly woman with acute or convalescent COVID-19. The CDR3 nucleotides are TGCGCCAGTCACGGACAGGGGAACACTGAAGCTTTCTTT. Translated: CASHGQGNTEAFF.